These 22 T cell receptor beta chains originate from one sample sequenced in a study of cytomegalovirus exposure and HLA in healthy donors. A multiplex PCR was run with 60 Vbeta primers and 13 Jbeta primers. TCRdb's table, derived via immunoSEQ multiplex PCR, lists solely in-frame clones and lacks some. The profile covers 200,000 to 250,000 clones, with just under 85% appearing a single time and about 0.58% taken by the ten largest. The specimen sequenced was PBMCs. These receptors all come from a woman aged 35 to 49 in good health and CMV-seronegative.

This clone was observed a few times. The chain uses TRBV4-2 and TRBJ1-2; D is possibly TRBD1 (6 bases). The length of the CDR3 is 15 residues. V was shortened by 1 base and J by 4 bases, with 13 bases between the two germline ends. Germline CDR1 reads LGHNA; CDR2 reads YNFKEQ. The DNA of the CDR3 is TGTGCCAGCAGCCAAGCCGCAGGGGATAGCTATGGCTACACCTTC. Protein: CASSQAAGDSYGYTF.

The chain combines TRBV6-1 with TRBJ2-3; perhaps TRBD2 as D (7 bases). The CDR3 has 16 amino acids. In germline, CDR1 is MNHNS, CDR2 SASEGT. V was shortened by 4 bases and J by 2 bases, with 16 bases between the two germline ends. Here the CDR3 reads CASSGGGGLNTDTQYF. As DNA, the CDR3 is TGTGCCAGCAGTGGGGGAGGGGGGCTCAACACAGATACGCAGTATTTT.

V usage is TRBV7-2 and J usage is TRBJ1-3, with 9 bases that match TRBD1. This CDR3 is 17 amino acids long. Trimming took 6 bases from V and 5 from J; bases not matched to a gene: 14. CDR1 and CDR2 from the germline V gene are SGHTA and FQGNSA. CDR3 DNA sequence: TGTGCCAGCAGTCCGAATCCCGGGACAGGGCTAAGAAACACCATATATTTT. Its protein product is CASSPNPGTGLRNTIYF.

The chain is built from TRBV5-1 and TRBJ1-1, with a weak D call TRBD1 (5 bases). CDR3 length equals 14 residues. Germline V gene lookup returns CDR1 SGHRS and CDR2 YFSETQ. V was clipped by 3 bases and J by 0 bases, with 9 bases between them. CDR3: CASSSDSLNTEAFF. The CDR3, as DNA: TGCGCCAGCAGCTCCGACAGCCTGAACACTGAAGCTTTCTTT.

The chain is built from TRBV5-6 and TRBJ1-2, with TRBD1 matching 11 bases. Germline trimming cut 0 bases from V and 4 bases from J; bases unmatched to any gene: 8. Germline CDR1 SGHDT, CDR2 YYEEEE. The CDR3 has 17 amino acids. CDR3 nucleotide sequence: TGTGCCAGCAGCTTGGCCTTGGGGACAGGGGGGAGCTATGGCTACACCTTC. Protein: CASSLALGTGGSYGYTF.

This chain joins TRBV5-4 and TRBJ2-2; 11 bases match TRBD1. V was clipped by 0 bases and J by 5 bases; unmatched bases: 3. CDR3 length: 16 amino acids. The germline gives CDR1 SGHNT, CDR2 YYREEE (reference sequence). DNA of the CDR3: TGTGCCAGCAGCTTGGGGACAGGGGGCGAAACCGGGGAGCTGTTTTTT. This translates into CASSLGTGGETGELFF.

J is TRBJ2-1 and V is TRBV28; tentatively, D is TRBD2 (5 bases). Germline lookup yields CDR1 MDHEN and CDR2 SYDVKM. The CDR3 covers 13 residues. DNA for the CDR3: TGTGCTACCTCGGGGATCACCTACAATGAGCAGTTCTTC. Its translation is CATSGITYNEQFF.

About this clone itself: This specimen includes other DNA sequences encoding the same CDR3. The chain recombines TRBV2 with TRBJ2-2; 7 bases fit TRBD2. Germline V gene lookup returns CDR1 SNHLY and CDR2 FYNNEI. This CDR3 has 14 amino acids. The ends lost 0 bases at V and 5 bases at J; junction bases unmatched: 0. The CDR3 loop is CASSEARGTGELFF. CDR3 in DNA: TGTGCCAGCAGTGAAGCGCGGGGGACCGGGGAGCTGTTTTTT.

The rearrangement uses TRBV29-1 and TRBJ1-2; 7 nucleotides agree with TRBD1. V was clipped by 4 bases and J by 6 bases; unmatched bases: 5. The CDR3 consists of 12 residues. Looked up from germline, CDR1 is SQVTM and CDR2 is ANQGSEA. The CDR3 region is CSVVKGAHGYTF. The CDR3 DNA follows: TGCAGCGTTGTGAAGGGGGCCCATGGCTACACCTTC.

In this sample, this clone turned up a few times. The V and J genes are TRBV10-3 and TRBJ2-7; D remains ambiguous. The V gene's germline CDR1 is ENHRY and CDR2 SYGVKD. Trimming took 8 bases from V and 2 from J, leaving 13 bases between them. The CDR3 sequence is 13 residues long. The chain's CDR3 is CAIRIDDTYEQYF. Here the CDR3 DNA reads TGTGCCATCCGTATCGACGACACCTACGAGCAGTACTTC.

The CDR3 protein is CASSRGTGGWGGPQHF. In nucleotides, the CDR3 is TGCGCCAGCAGCCGGGGGACAGGGGGCTGGGGGGGGCCCCAGCATTTT. The V call is TRBV4-1, the J call TRBJ1-5; 12 bases line up with TRBD1. The CDR3 is 16 amino acids. The V segment lost 4 bases and the J segment 9 bases; nucleotides outside the gene matches: 10. CDR1 is MGHRA, CDR2 YSYEKL, per germline.

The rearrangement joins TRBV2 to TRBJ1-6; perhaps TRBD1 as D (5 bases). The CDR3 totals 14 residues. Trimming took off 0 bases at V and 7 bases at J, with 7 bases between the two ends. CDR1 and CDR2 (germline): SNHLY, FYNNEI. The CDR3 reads CASSEATANSPLHF. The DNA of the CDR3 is TGTGCCAGCAGTGAAGCGACAGCCAATTCACCCCTCCACTTT.

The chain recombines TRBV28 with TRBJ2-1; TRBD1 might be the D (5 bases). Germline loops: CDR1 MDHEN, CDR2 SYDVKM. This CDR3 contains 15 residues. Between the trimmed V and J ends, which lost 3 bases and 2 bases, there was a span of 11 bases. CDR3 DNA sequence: TGTGCCAGCAGTTTCCCAGGGATCCCCTACAATGAGCAGTTCTTC. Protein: CASSFPGIPYNEQFF.

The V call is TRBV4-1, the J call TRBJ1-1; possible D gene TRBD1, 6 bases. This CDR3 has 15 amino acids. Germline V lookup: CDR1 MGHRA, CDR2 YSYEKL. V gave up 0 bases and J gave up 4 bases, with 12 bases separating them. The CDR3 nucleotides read TGCGCCAGCAGCCAAGACCTGGGGGCCTTCACTGAAGCTTTCTTT. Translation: CASSQDLGAFTEAFF.

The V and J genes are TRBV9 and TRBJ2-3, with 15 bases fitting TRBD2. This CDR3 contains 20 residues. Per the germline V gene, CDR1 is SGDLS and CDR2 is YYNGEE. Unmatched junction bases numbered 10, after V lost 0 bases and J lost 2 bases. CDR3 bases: TGTGCCAGCAGCGTAGGAAGAGGGGGACTAGCGGGGGGAATCACAGATACGCAGTATTTT. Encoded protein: CASSVGRGGLAGGITDTQYF.

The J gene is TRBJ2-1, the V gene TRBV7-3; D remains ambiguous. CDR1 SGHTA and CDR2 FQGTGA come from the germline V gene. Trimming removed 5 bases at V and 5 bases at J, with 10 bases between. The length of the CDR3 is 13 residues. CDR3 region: CASSARLDNEQFF. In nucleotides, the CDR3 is TGTGCCAGCAGCGCAAGACTTGACAATGAGCAGTTCTTC. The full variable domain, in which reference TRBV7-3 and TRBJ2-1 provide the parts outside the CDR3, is GAGVSQTPSNKVTEKGKYVELRCDPISGHTALYWYRQSLGQGPEFLIYFQGTGAADDSGLPNDRFFAVRPEGSVSTLKIQRTERGDSAVYLCASSARLDNEQFFGPGTRLTVL.

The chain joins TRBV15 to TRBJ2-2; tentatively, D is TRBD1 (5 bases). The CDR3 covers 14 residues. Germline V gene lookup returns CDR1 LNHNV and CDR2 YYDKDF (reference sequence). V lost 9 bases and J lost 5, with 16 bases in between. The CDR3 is CATTGGHLTGELFF. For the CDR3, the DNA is TGTGCCACTACGGGTGGACATCTGACCGGGGAGCTGTTTTTT. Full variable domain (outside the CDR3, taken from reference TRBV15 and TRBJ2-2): DAMVIQNPRYQVTQFGKPVTLSCSQTLNHNVMYWYQQKSSQAPKLLFHYYDKDFNNEADTPDNFQSRRPNTSFCFLDIRSPGLGDTAMYLCATTGGHLTGELFFGEGSRLTVL.

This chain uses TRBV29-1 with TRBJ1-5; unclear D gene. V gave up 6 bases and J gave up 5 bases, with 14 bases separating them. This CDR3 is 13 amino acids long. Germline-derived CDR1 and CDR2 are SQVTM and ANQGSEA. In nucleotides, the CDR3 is TGCAGCGTCGCAGGCGGGTTTGATCAGCCCCAGCATTTT. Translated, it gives CSVAGGFDQPQHF.

The CDR3 region has the DNA TGTGCCAGCAGCTGGGGGCGGGTGAACACTGAAGCTTTCTTT. Residues: CASSWGRVNTEAFF. The rearrangement links TRBV5-8 to TRBJ1-1, with TRBD1 as a possible D gene (6 bases). Germline V gives CDR1 SGHTS, CDR2 YDEGEE. Trimming took off 3 bases at V and 0 bases at J, with 9 bases between the two ends. This CDR3 region has 14 residues.

The DNA for the CDR3 is TGCGCCAGCAGCCAAGTAGGGGGGGCTTGGGCAGATACGCAGTATTTT. It translates to CASSQVGGAWADTQYF. This chain connects TRBV4-1 to TRBJ2-3, with D possibly being TRBD2 (7 bases). Looked up from germline, CDR1 is MGHRA and CDR2 is YSYEKL. The CDR3 has 16 residues. V was shortened by 1 base and J by 4 bases, with 15 bases between the two germline ends.

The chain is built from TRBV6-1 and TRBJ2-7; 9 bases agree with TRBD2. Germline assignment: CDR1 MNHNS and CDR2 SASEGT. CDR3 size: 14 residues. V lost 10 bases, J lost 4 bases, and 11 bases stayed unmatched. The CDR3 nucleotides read TGTGCCACCCAGACAGGTCTAGCGGGATACGAGCAGTACTTC. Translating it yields CATQTGLAGYEQYF.

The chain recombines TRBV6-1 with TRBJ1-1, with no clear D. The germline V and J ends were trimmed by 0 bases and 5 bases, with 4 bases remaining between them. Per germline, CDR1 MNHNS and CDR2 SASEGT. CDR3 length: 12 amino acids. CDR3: CASSEASTEAFF. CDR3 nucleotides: TGTGCCAGCAGTGAAGCATCGACTGAAGCTTTCTTT.